This T cell receptor beta chain was recovered during a study of OX40 agonist ivuxolimab in advanced cancers. Across the whole study: Patients were treated with ivuxolimab, an agonistic anti-OX40 (CD134) antibody. Each patient was given ivuxolimab into a vein every 2 weeks, at 0.01 to 10 mg/kg. Approximately 41% of patients had received prior checkpoint inhibitor therapy.

A word on this clone: Its antigen is unidentified.

Notes on the study in general: Average numbers of expanded clones were greater in CD8+ T cells than in CD4+.

Sequenced by immunoSEQ multiplex PCR; TCRdb stores in-frame clones only, minus some. The sample holds about 62,000 clones, around 85% seen once. CDR1 MNHEY and CDR2 SVGAGI come from the germline V gene. CDR3 length: 13 amino acids. J lost 8 bases, V lost 5 bases, and 5 bases had no gene match. The material was CD4+ or CD8+ T cells sorted from blood, obtained in a trial of the OX40 agonist ivuxolimab. The chain links TRBV6-5 to TRBJ2-1; 8 bases are shared with TRBD1. This TCR came from an adult with an advanced solid tumor such as melanoma, head and neck, liver or kidney cancer. CDR3 bases: TGTGCCAGCAGTCGGACGACAGGGGATGAGCAGTTCTTC. It translates to CASSRTTGDEQFF.